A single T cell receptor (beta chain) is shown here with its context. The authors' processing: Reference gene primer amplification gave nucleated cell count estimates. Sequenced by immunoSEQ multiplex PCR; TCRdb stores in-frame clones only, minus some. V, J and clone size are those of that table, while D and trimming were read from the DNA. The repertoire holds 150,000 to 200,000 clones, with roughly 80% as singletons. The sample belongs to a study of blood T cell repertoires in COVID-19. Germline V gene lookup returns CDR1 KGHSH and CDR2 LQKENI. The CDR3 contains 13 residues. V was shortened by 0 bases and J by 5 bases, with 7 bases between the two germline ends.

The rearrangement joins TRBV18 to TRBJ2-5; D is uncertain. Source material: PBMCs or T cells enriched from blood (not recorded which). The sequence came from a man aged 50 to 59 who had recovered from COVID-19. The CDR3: CASSPPSYETQYF. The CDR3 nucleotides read TGTGCCAGCTCACCACCGAGTTATGAGACCCAGTACTTC.